This T cell receptor beta chain was recorded in a study of T-cell reconstitution after alpha-beta-depleted transplantation in children. V dropped 3 bases and J dropped 5 bases, with 5 bases sitting between them. There are 11 residues in the CDR3. CDR1 and CDR2 (germline): LGHDT, YNNKEL (reference sequence). During its preparation, the TCRbeta library received unique molecular identifiers. MiXCR was run by TCRdb on the PCR reads, yielding one entry per CDR3 protein. The sample yields a few hundred thousand distinct CDR3 sequences, 13% seen once. Study results and limitations: The study traced high day-60 TCRbeta diversity in some patients to surviving recipient T cells and thymic progenitors. Alpha-beta T cells about two months after transplant reportedly derived from several hundred expanded graft clones.

The sample holds many counts of this clonotype. Its antigen remains unknown. The sequence was obtained from a male patient between 10 and 17 years old who had a stem cell transplant for acute myeloid leukemia, so the T cells may come from the graft donor. This sequence joins TRBV3-1 and TRBJ2-7, with no clear D. Sequenced material: PBMCs, mostly from graft donor cells, taken 360 days after TCRalphabeta/CD19-depleted stem cell transplant. CDR3 bases: TGTGCCAGCAGCCATCGCGACGAGCAGTACTTC. It yields the protein CASSHRDEQYF.